The sequence of this TCR beta chain was determined in a study of shared clonotypes between healthy human individuals. Donors comprised only Caucasian adults living in Nashville, Tennessee. V was pared by 3 bases and J by 2 bases, with 8 bases between. Germline V gene sequence: CDR1 SEHNR, CDR2 FQNEAQ (reference sequence). CDR3 length: 14 amino acids. General study points: Exclusively blood specimens were collected; tissue repertoires likely differ.

Sorted-subset replicate PCR reactions contained roughly 210 ng DNA, corresponding to 29,000 or so T cell genomes. In the original processing: ImmunoSEQ only sent back junction sequences with no quality scores, so filtering was done differently. Data came from immunoSEQ multiplex PCR; TCRdb stores just in-frame clones and leaves some out. The V and J calls and clone size are taken from that table; D and trimming were inferred from the DNA. The sample yields approximately 1.1 million clones, about 80% seen once. As concerns this clone: Antigen specificity is unknown. Other DNA sequences in the same sample also yield this CDR3.

The sequence came from a man between 18 and 35 years old in good health. Some clones in this sample may be carry-over from other donors' samples. The chain has TRBV7-9 and TRBJ2-1, with a possible D match to TRBD1 (5 bases). Input material: memory CD4+ T cells from PBMCs. Subset noted: CD45RA-negative fraction. The CDR3, as DNA: TGTGCCAGCAGCTTGGGGCAGGCCTACAATGAGCAGTTCTTC. Its translation: CASSLGQAYNEQFF.